This T cell receptor (beta chain) originates from a study of T cells in Graves' hyperthyroidism and ophthalmopathy. Study information: At initial diagnosis, before any treatment had begun, peripheral blood was obtained.

Whole-study findings and limits: Peripheral blood also featured most of the thyroid clonotypes expanded above 0.001.

From RNA transcripts, TCR beta CDR3 regions were amplified. Initially, a first-round RT-PCR of the TCR CDR3 employed the HTBI primer set. TCRdb redid the calling of the multiplex PCR reads with MiXCR, one entry per CDR3 protein. Here the sample spans roughly 380,000 distinct CDR3 sequences, approximately 13% being singletons. This clonotype has a count of ten or more. Antigen specificity is unknown. The ends were cut back, 6 bases at V and 6 bases at J, with 21 bases in the middle. Germline values: CDR1 MNHEY, CDR2 SMNVEV (reference sequence). The CDR3 consists of 16 residues. Newly diagnosed hyperthyroidism, duration under 2 months, in patients aged 18 to 65. Patients were excluded for uncontrolled infection, other autoimmune disease, pregnancy or lactation.

This chain uses TRBV27 with TRBJ2-1; D is possibly TRBD2 (6 bases). This clonotype was sampled from a woman younger than 35 with Graves' hyperthyroidism. Sequenced: blood. The CDR3 protein is CASSPLGTLPGNEQFF. CDR3 DNA sequence: TGTGCCAGCAGCCCCCTCGGGACTTTGCCGGGCAATGAGCAGTTCTTC.